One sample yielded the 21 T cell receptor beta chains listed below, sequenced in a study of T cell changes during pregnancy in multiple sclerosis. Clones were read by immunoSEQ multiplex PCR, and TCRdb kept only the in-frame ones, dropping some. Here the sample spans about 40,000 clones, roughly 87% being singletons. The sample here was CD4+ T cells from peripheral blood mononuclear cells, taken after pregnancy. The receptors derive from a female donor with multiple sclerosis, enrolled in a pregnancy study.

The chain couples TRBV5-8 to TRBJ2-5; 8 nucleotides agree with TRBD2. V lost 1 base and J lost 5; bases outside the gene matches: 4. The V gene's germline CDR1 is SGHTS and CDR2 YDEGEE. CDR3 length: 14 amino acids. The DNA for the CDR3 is TGTGCCAGCAGCTTGCGGCCGGGGGGGGAGACCCAGTACTTC. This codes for CASSLRPGGETQYF.

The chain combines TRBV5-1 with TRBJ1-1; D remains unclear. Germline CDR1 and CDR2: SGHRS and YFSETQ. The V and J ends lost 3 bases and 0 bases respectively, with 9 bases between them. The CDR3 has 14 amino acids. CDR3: CASSSNLMNTEAFF. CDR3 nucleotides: TGCGCCAGCAGCTCGAACCTAATGAACACTGAAGCTTTCTTT.

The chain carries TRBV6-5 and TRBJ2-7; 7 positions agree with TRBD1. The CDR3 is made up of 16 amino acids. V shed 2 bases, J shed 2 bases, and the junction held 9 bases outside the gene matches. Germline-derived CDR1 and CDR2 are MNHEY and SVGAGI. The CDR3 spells CASSYVSGTAPYEQYF. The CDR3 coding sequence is TGTGCCAGCAGTTACGTCTCCGGGACAGCTCCCTACGAGCAGTACTTC.

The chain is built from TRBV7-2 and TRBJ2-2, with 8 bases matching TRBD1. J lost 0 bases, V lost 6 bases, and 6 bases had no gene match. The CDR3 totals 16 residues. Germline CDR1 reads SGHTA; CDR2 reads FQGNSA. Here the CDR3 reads CASSSQGAANTGELFF. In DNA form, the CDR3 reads TGTGCCAGCAGTTCTCAGGGGGCTGCGAACACCGGGGAGCTGTTTTTT.

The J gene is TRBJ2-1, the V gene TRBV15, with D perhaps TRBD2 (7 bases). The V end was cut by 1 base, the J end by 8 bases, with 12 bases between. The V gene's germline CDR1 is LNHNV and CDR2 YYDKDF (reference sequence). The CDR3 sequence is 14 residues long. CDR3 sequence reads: CATSRGAGADEQFF. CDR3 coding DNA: TGTGCCACCAGCAGAGGTGCGGGGGCGGATGAGCAGTTCTTC.

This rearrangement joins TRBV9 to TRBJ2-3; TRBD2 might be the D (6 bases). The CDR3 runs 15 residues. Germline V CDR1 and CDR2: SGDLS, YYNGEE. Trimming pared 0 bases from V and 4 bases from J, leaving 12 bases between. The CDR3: CASSVGTSWADTQYF. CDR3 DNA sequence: TGTGCCAGCAGCGTAGGAACTAGCTGGGCAGATACGCAGTATTTT.

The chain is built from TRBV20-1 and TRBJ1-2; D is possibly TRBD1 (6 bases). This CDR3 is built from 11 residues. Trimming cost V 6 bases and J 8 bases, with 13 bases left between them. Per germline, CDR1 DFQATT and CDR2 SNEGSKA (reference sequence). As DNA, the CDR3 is TGCAGTGCCCCCCCGACAGGAGGCTACACCTTC. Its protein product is CSAPPTGGYTF.

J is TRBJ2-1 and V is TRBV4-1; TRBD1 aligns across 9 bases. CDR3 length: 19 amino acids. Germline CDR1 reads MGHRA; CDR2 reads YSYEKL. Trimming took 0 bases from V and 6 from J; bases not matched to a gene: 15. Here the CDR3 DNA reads TGCGCCAGCAGCCAAGAGAGAGGAAGGGGGACAGGGCCCTCCAATGAGCAGTTCTTC. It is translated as CASSQERGRGTGPSNEQFF.

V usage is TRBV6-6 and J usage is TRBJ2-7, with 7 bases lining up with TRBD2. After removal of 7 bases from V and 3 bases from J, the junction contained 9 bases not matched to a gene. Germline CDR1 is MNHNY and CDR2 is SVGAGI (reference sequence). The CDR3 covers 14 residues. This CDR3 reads CASTQSAGVYEQYF. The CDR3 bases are TGTGCCAGCACGCAATCCGCGGGGGTCTACGAGCAGTACTTC.

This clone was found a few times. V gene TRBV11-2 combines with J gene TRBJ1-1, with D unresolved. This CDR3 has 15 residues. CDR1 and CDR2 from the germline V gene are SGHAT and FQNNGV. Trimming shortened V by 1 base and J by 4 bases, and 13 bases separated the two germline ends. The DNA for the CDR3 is TGTGCCAGCAGCTTAGGGACGGGGATGGCCACTGAAGCTTTCTTT. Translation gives CASSLGTGMATEAFF.

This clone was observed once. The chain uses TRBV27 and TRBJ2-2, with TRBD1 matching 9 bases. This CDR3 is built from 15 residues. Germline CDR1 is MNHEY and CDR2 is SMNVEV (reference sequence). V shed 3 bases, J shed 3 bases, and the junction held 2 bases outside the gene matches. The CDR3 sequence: CASSLDRGYTGELFF. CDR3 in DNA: TGTGCCAGCAGTTTGGACAGGGGATACACCGGGGAGCTGTTTTTT.

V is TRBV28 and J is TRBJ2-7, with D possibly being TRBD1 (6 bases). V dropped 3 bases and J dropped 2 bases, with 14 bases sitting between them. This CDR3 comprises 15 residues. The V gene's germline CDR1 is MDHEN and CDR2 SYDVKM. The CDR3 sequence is CASSFSQGRPYEQYF. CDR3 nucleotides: TGTGCCAGCAGTTTCAGTCAGGGGAGACCCTACGAGCAGTACTTC.

The CDR3: CASSLSDRVSSPLHF. CDR3 in DNA: TGTGCCAGCAGCTTGTCGGACAGGGTATCTTCACCCCTCCACTTT. V is TRBV5-6 and J is TRBJ1-6, with TRBD1 matching over 8 bases. This CDR3 spans 15 amino acids. The germline gives CDR1 SGHDT, CDR2 YYEEEE. J lost 9 bases, V lost 1 base, and 6 bases had no gene match.

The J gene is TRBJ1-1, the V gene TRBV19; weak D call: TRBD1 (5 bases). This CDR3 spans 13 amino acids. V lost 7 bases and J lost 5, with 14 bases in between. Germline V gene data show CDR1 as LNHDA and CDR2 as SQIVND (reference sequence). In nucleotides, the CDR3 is TGTGCCAGTATTGCAGACGGGGGGACTGAAGCTTTCTTT. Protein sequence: CASIADGGTEAFF. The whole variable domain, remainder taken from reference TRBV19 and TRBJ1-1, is DGGITQSPKYLFRKEGQNVTLSCEQNLNHDAMYWYRQDPGQGLRLIYYSQIVNDFQKGDIAEGYSVSREKKESFPLTVTSAQKNPTAFYLCASIADGGTEAFFGQGTRLTVV.

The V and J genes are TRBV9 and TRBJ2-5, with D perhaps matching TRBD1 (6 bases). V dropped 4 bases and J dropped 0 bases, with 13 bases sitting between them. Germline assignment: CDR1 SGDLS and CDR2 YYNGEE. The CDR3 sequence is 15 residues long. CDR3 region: CASSFSQGYQETQYF. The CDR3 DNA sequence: TGTGCCAGCAGCTTCTCGCAGGGGTACCAAGAGACCCAGTACTTC.

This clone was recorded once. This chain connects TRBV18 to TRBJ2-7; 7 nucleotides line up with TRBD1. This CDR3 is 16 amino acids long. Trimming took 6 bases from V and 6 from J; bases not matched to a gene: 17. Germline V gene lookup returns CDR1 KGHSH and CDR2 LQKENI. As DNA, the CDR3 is TGTGCCAGCTCTCTAAACCCTGGGACAGTTCGGGGCGAGCAGTACTTC. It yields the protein CASSLNPGTVRGEQYF.

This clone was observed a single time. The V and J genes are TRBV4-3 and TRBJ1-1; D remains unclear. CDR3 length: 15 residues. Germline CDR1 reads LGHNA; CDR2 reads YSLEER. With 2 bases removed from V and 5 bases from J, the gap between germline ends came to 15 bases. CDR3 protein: CASSQFSRVNTEAFF. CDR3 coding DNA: TGCGCCAGCAGCCAATTCAGCCGGGTCAATACTGAAGCTTTCTTT.

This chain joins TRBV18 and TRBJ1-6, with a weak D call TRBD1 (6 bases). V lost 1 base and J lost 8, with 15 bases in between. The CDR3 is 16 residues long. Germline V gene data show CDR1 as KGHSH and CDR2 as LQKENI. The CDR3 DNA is TGTGCCAGCTCACCACGAGCCCCAGGGGCGGATTCACCCCTCCACTTT. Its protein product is CASSPRAPGADSPLHF.

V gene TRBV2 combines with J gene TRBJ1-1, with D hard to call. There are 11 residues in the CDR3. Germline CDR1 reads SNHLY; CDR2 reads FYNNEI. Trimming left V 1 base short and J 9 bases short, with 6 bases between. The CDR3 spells CASSEGQKAFF. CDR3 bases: TGTGCCAGCAGTGAAGGGCAAAAAGCTTTCTTT.

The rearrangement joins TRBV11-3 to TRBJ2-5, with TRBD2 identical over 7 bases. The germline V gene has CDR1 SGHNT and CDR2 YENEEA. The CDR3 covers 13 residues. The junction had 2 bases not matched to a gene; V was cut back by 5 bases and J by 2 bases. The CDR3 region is CASSRSGQETQYF. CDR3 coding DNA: TGTGCCAGCAGCCGTAGCGGGCAAGAGACCCAGTACTTC.

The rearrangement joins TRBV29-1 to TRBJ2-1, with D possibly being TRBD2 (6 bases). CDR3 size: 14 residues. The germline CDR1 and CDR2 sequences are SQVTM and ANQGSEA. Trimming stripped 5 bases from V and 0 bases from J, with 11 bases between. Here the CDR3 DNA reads TGCAGCGTTCTCCGGGGGAGCTCCTACAATGAGCAGTTCTTC. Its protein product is CSVLRGSSYNEQFF.